This TCR beta chain stems from a study of Ad26.COV2.S vaccination and SARS-CoV-2 variants. The overall study: Participant was drawn from the COV1001 Ad26.COV2.S trial arm. Whole-study results and caveats: Recipients given vaccine exceeded placebo recipients in spike-specific TCR breadth. Substantial breadth in spike-specific CD8+ and CD4+ T cell responses was reportedly seen after vaccination.

Treatment defined: about 20 received Ad26.COV2.S at low or high dose, single or two shots; about 5 received placebo; per-sample allocation not given. Vaccine and placebo recipients were sampled on day 63 after the first injection. Trimming took off 3 bases at V and 7 bases at J, with 16 bases between the two ends. Germline CDR1 SGDLS, CDR2 YYNGEE. The CDR3 is made up of 15 amino acids. Some clones are missing from TCRdb's copy, which holds only in-frame ones; the method was immunoSEQ multiplex PCR. The sample lists around 420,000 clones; more than 75% were seen once. This clone showed up just a few times. The antigen is unknown.

Sample: peripheral blood, taken in a trial of Ad26.COV2.S vaccine versus placebo. The receptor's source is a person aged 18-60 years who received the Ad26.COV2.S COVID-19 vaccine or a placebo. The chain recombines TRBV9 with TRBJ2-2; D possibly corresponds to TRBD1 (6 bases). CDR3 nucleotides: TGTGCCAGCAGCGGTATACAGGGTGCGAACGGGGAGCTGTTTTTT. It codes for CASSGIQGANGELFF.